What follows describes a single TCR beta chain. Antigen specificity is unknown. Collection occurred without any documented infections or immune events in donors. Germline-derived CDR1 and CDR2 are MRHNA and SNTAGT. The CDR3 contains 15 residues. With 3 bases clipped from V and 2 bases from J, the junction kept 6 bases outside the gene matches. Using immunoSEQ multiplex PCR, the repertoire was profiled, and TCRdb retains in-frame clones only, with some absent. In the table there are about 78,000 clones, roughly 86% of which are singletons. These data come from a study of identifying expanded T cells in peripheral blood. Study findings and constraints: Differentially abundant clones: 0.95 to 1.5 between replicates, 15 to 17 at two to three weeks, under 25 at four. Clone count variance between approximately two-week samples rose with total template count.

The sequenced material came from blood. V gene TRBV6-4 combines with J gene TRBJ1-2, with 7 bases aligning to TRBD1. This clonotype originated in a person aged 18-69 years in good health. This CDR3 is CASSEQSGGNYGYTF. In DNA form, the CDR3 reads TGTGCCAGCAGTGAACAGTCAGGGGGGAACTATGGCTACACCTTC.